This T cell receptor beta chain comes out of a study of monozygotic twins with inflammatory bowel disease. General observations from the study: Against healthy co-twins, IBD patients had lower TCRbeta diversity (measured by inverse Simpson).

In the case of this clonotype: Its antigen is not identified.

An amount of 3500 ng of total RNA was used for each TCR library. PCR of TCRalpha and TCRbeta cDNA was nested, with two rounds of approximately 16 and 10 cycles. For each CDR3 protein, TCRdb gives one entry from its re-call of the 5' RACE reads, without DNA. The specimen's table records a few hundred thousand distinct CDR3 sequences. The receptor was isolated from a human donor with ulcerative colitis or Crohn's disease, or a healthy co-twin of an affected twin (not recorded which). The sequenced sample consisted of blood.

The CDR3 loop reads CASSFLTGWNTEAFF. The rearrangement joins TRBV5-1 to TRBJ1-1; TCRdb's D call, TRBD1, is unchecked because there is no DNA. CDR3 length: 15 amino acids. Germline V gene data show CDR1 as SGHRS and CDR2 as YFSETQ.